Listed below are T cell receptor beta chains from one sample, sequenced in a study of long-term antiretroviral therapy in people with HIV. Profiled with immunoSEQ multiplex PCR; TCRdb holds only in-frame clones, not every one. Here the sample spans nearly 20,000 clones, about 80% being singletons. This specimen consisted of unsorted PBMCs, obtained 0.2 years after starting antiretroviral therapy. The receptors derive from a woman aged 40 to 55 with HIV. The CDR3 runs from the conserved cysteine through the conserved F or W. Each record gives: V gene, J gene, clone size, D gene, CDR3 protein, CDR3 DNA. A D gene is named only where the DNA matches it firmly. The size of a clone is reported for some rows only, either as once, few or many, or as a class for expanded clones.

TRBV13	TRBJ2-7	-	-	CASSLVAAHGLYF	TGTGCCAGCAGCTTAGTTGCAGCCCATGGATTGTACTTC
TRBV15	TRBJ1-5	-	-	CATSREGSGNQPQHF	TGTGCCACCAGCAGAGAAGGCAGCGGCAATCAGCCCCAGCATTTT
TRBV5-4	TRBJ1-1	-	TRBD1	CASSPQGRDTEAFF	TGTGCCAGCAGCCCACAGGGGAGGGACACTGAAGCTTTCTTT
TRBV2	TRBJ2-3	-	-	CASSPAGGRDTQYF	TGTGCCAGCAGTCCAGCCGGGGGCCGAGATACGCAGTATTTT
TRBV7-9	TRBJ2-2	-	-	CASSLETGELFF	TGTGCCAGCAGCTTAGAAACCGGGGAGCTGTTTTTT
TRBV6-5	TRBJ2-1	few	-	CASRLYPGTYNEQFF	TGTGCCAGCAGATTATATCCAGGTACCTACAATGAGCAGTTCTTC
TRBV18	TRBJ2-7	-	-	CASSPGQSYEQYF	TGTGCCAGCTCACCGGGTCAGAGCTACGAGCAGTACTTC
TRBV5-1	TRBJ2-1	-	-	CASSWLGGNEQFF	TGCGCCAGCAGCTGGTTAGGGGGGAATGAGCAGTTCTTC
TRBV5-1	TRBJ1-3	-	-	CASRSDSDSGNTIYF	TGCGCCAGCAGGTCCGACAGTGACTCTGGAAACACCATATATTTT
TRBV19	TRBJ1-3	-	-	CASSILNSGGGNTIYF	TGTGCCAGTAGTATTTTGAACTCGGGAGGTGGAAACACCATATATTTT
TRBV29-1	TRBJ1-2	-	TRBD1	CSVPGTGGAGYGYTF	TGCAGCGTTCCCGGGACAGGGGGCGCCGGCTATGGCTACACCTTC
TRBV19	TRBJ2-7	few	TRBD2	CASSIGLGTSGSGSPYEQYF	TGTGCCAGTAGTATAGGTCTGGGAACTAGCGGGAGTGGTAGTCCCTACGAGCAGTACTTC
TRBV15	TRBJ2-7	-	TRBD1	CATSRDRTGTYEQYF	TGTGCCACCAGCAGAGATAGGACAGGGACCTACGAGCAGTACTTC
TRBV7-8	TRBJ1-6	-	TRBD1	CASSYRGHDSPLHF	TGTGCCAGCAGCTACAGGGGGCACGATTCACCCCTCCACTTT
TRBV15	TRBJ2-2	-	-	CATSRVVTGELFF	TGTGCCACCAGCAGAGTGGTCACCGGGGAGCTGTTTTTT
TRBV7-9	TRBJ2-7	-	TRBD2	CASSSGLAGGSYEQYF	TGTGCCAGCAGCTCCGGACTAGCGGGAGGCTCCTACGAGCAGTACTTC
TRBV6-5	TRBJ2-7	-	-	CASSYSASYEQYF	TGTGCCAGCAGTTATAGTGCGAGTTACGAGCAGTACTTC
TRBV4-2	TRBJ2-3	-	TRBD2	CASSQDSSGGADTQYF	TGTGCCAGCAGCCAAGATTCTAGCGGGGGGGCGGATACGCAGTATTTT
TRBV5-6	TRBJ1-2	-	TRBD1	CASSLQGRSYGYTF	TGTGCCAGCAGCCTACAGGGGCGCAGCTATGGCTACACCTTC
TRBV9	TRBJ1-5	-	-	CASITTSGADSNQPQHF	TGTGCCAGCATAACGACATCAGGGGCCGATTCCAATCAGCCCCAGCATTTT
TRBV18	TRBJ2-2	-	TRBD2	CASSRNGLAVNTGELFF	TGTGCCAGCTCCCGCAACGGACTAGCGGTGAACACCGGGGAGCTGTTTTTT
TRBV14	TRBJ2-1	few	TRBD1	CASSQWTGSGEQFF	TGTGCCAGCAGCCAATGGACAGGGTCGGGTGAGCAGTTCTTC
TRBV28	TRBJ1-5	-	TRBD1	CASSPLTGGDQPQHF	TGTGCCAGCAGTCCACTCACAGGGGGCGACCAGCCCCAGCATTTT
TRBV25-1	TRBJ1-4	-	-	CASKGVNNEKLFF	TGTGCCAGCAAGGGGGTTAATAATGAAAAACTGTTTTTT
TRBV19	TRBJ1-5	-	-	CASSIFGVSNQPQHF	TGTGCCAGTAGTATCTTCGGGGTTAGCAATCAGCCCCAGCATTTT
TRBV18	TRBJ1-5	-	TRBD1	CASSPGTGILSNQPQHF	TGTGCCAGCTCACCAGGGACAGGGATATTAAGCAATCAGCCCCAGCATTTT
TRBV5-6	TRBJ1-1	-	-	CASCGGNTEAFF	TGTGCCAGCTGCGGCGGGAACACTGAAGCTTTCTTT
TRBV5-6	TRBJ2-1	-	-	CASSLDRVKLFF	TGTGCCAGCAGCTTGGACAGGGTTAAGCTGTTCTTC
TRBV14	TRBJ1-1	-	-	CASSKGLNTEAFF	TGTGCCAGCAGCAAAGGGTTGAACACTGAAGCTTTCTTT
TRBV4-2	TRBJ1-5	once	-	CASSQDRFKNGGNQPQHF	TGTGCCAGCAGCCAAGATCGATTCAAAAACGGGGGCAATCAGCCCCAGCATTTT
TRBV18	TRBJ2-2	few	-	CASSPLKAQGRTGELFF	TGTGCCAGCTCACCACTTAAAGCACAGGGCCGCACCGGGGAGCTGTTTTTT
TRBV10-1	TRBJ1-1	-	-	CASSKTRGENTEAFF	TGCGCCAGCAGTAAAACTAGGGGGGAGAACACTGAAGCTTTCTTT
TRBV5-1	TRBJ1-6	-	-	CASSVAGYEALHF	TGCGCCAGCAGCGTTGCAGGGTACGAGGCCCTCCACTTT
TRBV5-4	TRBJ2-7	-	-	CASSLPPSYEQYF	TGTGCCAGCAGCTTGCCCCCCTCCTACGAGCAGTACTTC
TRBV20-1	TRBJ1-2	-	-	CSATGVYGYTF	TGCAGTGCTACGGGGGTTTATGGCTACACCTTC
TRBV5-6	TRBJ2-5	-	-	CASSLLTAPDYQETQYF	TGTGCCAGCAGCTTGCTCACAGCCCCTGATTACCAAGAGACCCAGTACTTC
TRBV6-5	TRBJ2-7	once	-	CASSYSGDEQYF	TGTGCCAGCAGTTACTCGGGAGACGAGCAGTACTTC
TRBV27	TRBJ2-2	-	-	CASSPGDPGELFF	TGTGCCAGCAGTCCCGGGGACCCCGGGGAGCTGTTTTTT
TRBV11-3	TRBJ2-7	-	-	CASSFQQDYEQYF	TGTGCCAGCAGCTTTCAACAGGACTACGAGCAGTACTTC
TRBV5-1	TRBJ1-1	once	-	CASRGGTEAFF	TGCGCCAGCAGGGGGGGCACTGAAGCTTTCTTT
TRBV6-5	TRBJ1-2	-	-	CASSYVGNYGYTF	TGTGCCAGCAGTTACGTGGGAAACTATGGCTACACCTTC
TRBV4-3	TRBJ2-2	few	-	CASSQGGFGRGTGELFF	TGCGCCAGCAGCCAAGGAGGGTTCGGCAGGGGAACCGGGGAGCTGTTTTTT
TRBV7-9	TRBJ2-5	-	-	CASSPTRLQETQYF	TGTGCCAGCAGCCCGACTCGGCTCCAAGAGACCCAGTACTTC
TRBV5-6	TRBJ1-4	-	-	CASSLLHGGGEKLFF	TGTGCCAGCAGCTTGTTGCACGGAGGAGGTGAAAAACTGTTTTTT
TRBV30	TRBJ2-5	-	TRBD1	CAWSPRTGYQETQYF	TGTGCCTGGAGTCCAAGGACAGGCTACCAAGAGACCCAGTACTTC
TRBV30	TRBJ2-7	-	-	CAWSVLRAYEQYF	-
TRBV9	TRBJ1-1	-	-	CASSAQGTPNTEAFF	TGTGCCAGCAGCGCCCAAGGGACGCCGAACACTGAAGCTTTCTTT
TRBV19	TRBJ1-2	-	-	CASTPTGVRGYTF	TGTGCCAGTACCCCCACCGGGGTCAGAGGCTACACCTTC
TRBV19	TRBJ2-2	-	-	CAVSDGGNTGELFF	TGTGCCGTCTCGGACGGGGGAAACACCGGGGAGCTGTTTTTT
TRBV30	TRBJ2-7	-	-	CAWRGGSYEQYF	TGTGCCTGGAGAGGGGGCTCCTACGAGCAGTACTTC